This record looks at one T cell receptor beta chain sequence and its context. This clone was seen more than once but under ten times. Its antigen specificity is not known. No much larger clone exists at a distance of one base, and base qualities are not known. This sample is drawn from a study of CD8+ T cells in alopecia areata listed by TCRdb under 2018. Turning to the overall study: Treated patients were enrolled in an open-label pilot trial of oral tofacitinib, 5 to 10 mg twice daily, for moderate-to-severe alopecia areata. Tofacitinib was administered for 6 to 18 months, and 6 months of follow-up off drug were then conducted to assess delayed response and recurrence. For the treated patients, the SALT score, which quantifies what percentage of scalp surface area is affected, served as the measure of disease severity. The study used high-throughput TCRbeta sequencing to examine T cell clonal expansion in alopecia areata, in both the C3H/HeJ mouse model and human patients. Human TCRbeta sequencing covered scalp tissue and sorted CD4+ and CD8+ peripheral blood T cells from patchy and totalis/universalis alopecia areata patients and healthy controls. Biopsies were taken from tofacitinib-treated patients at baseline and at 4 and 24 weeks of treatment, and a later scalp biopsy was taken in several of the tofacitinib-treated patients. Scalp clonality was compared across normal scalp (n=4), patchy alopecia areata scalp (n=8), and alopecia totalis/universalis scalp (n=8). RNA came from the PAXgene miRNA kit for fixed scalp, the miRNeasy kit for PBMCs, and the RNeasy kit for mouse skin. immunoSEQ multiplex PCR using 35 Vbeta forward primers and 13 Jbeta reverse primers was used to amplify TCRbeta CDR3 regions. General findings and caveats noted by the study authors: Because the treated cohort was small and had just a single nonresponder, larger studies are needed to establish links between baseline CD8+ expansion and response. Shared TCR sequences between patients were less evident than in mice, which may be partly attributable to HLA diversity in the patient population. Resident alphabeta T cells in normal human skin are also sequenced, complicating scalp TCR repertoire analysis, unlike mouse skin dominated by gammadelta T cells. During tofacitinib treatment, many expanded lesional clones remained in scalp and blood, and this persistence may partly explain relapse after treatment is stopped. Compared with normal scalp, lesional scalp, particularly in alopecia totalis/universalis, had higher clonality and more expanded CD8+ clones, which suggests antigenic drive. With tofacitinib, both scalp clonality and the number of expanded CD8+ clones among the top 100 scalp clones went down significantly.

In the paper's terms, the time point label means: about four weeks on oral tofacitinib. Reading the label with the study, this specimen's treatment or condition is: oral pan-JAK inhibitor, 5-10 mg twice daily. Lesional scalp punch biopsies and peripheral blood were collected from alopecia areata patients. After PBMCs were isolated by density centrifugation and stained for CD3, CD4 and CD8, a FACSAria was used to sort CD4+ and CD8+ T cells. Sequences SQVTM (CDR1) and ANQGSEA (CDR2) are obtained from the germline V gene. The germline V and J ends show losses of 8 bases and 3 bases respectively, and no gene match explains 4 bases of the junction. Measured from the cysteine to the phenylalanine, the CDR3 is 14 residues long. The kept DNA is CDR3 alone, 42 bases in frame from the first base. Library preparation used the immunoSEQ multiplex PCR assay. RNA was extracted from all samples and reverse transcribed into cDNA, which served as template for TCR sequencing. SuperScript III was used to make first-strand cDNA, primed with a 2:1 mix of oligo-dT and random hexamers. A synthetic immune receptor repertoire was used to assess amplification bias, and residual bias was removed computationally. Regarding the original processing steps: Raw reads were preprocessed to remove errors, and CDR3 was defined by IMGT conventions from the conserved cysteine to phenylalanine. Clonality was computed as 1 minus the Shannon entropy, with the entropy normalized by log2 of the number of productive unique TCRs. Whether scalp clones were CD4 or CD8 was inferred by matching scalp TCRbeta sequences against CD4 and CD8 repertoires sorted from blood. As stored in TCRdb, this immuneACCESS dataset retains in-frame rearrangements with V and J assigned. A fraction of the clones does not appear; measured against another copy, unresolved V genes explain less than half of the discrepancy, and the remainder lacks a known reason. The V and J calls and clone size were taken over from that table, and D and trimming were inferred from the DNA. The sample records around 190,000 clones, 64% of which are singletons. The ten largest make up about 4.2% of the sample.

The clonotype originates from a human donor with alopecia areata. Sample: CD4+ T cells sorted from blood, taken at week 4, from a patient treated with tofacitinib. The V gene is TRBV29-1 and the J gene is TRBJ2-1; a stretch of 13 junction bases matches TRBD2. The bases are TGCAGCCTGGGACTAGCGGGGAACTACAATGAGCAGTTCTTC. Translation gives CSLGLAGNYNEQFF.